The entry below gives a single T cell receptor beta chain sequence along with its context. Its antigen is currently unknown. The data are from a study of T cell responses to AZD1222 COVID-19 vaccine. The overall study: Researchers grouped second doses given at about 4 or about 12 weeks into one pool. The study, taken as a whole, reports: Epitopes outside B.1.351 and B.1.1.7 mutated regions reportedly drew nearly half of spike TCRs. Spike-wide vaccine-associated CD4 TCRs dominated at 160-218 and 743-854. Seropositive AZD1222 recipients at baseline numbered only six or seven.

The data were produced by immunoSEQ multiplex PCR, yet TCRdb's version contains in-frame clones alone and is incomplete. The sample carries about 96,000 clones, about nine tenths recorded once. The CDR3 is 15 residues long. V lost 2 bases and J lost 4, with 14 bases in between. The germline V gene encodes CDR1 LNHDA and CDR2 SQIVND (reference sequence). The receptor comes from an adult in good health. The specimen was peripheral blood, collected on day 0 of AZD1222 vaccination. The chain employs TRBV19 and TRBJ1-2; D might be TRBD1 (6 bases). The CDR3 sequence is CASSITGTRVYGYTF. The CDR3 nucleotides read TGTGCCAGTAGTATAACAGGGACACGGGTCTATGGCTACACCTTC.